This entry lists 6 T cell receptor beta chains sequenced from one sample in a study of T cell clonotyping in hematopoietic cell transplantation. As to time point: recipient sample about 28 days before transplant, after cytoreduction. Method: immunoSEQ multiplex PCR; TCRdb's copy keeps in-frame clones and lacks some. This table has some 76,000 clones, less than 96% appearing once. Sequenced material: peripheral blood mononuclear cells, taken before stem cell transplant. These receptors all stem from a woman in her forties or fifties with acute myeloid leukemia. Some clones in this sample may be carry-over from other donors' samples.

The V gene is TRBV19, the J gene TRBJ2-3; no definite D call. The CDR3 is made up of 14 amino acids. Between the trimmed V and J ends, which lost 2 bases and 1 base, there was a span of 7 bases. Germline V lookup: CDR1 LNHDA, CDR2 SQIVND (reference sequence). The CDR3 is CASSIQSGTDTQYF. The CDR3 region has the DNA TGTGCCAGTAGTATACAGTCTGGCACAGATACGCAGTATTTT.

This chain links TRBV2 with TRBJ1-1, with D tentatively TRBD1 (6 bases). CDR1 is SNHLY and CDR2 is FYNNEI in the germline V gene. V lost 10 bases and J 4 bases, leaving 19 bases between the germline ends. The CDR3 covers 14 residues. CDR3 in DNA: TGTGCCACCCAGCGTGGGGGGGCTGGCACTGAAGCTTTCTTT. Translated: CATQRGGAGTEAFF.

The rearrangement links TRBV30 to TRBJ2-7; TRBD1 aligns across 7 bases. Looked up from germline, CDR1 is GTSNPN and CDR2 is SVGIG (reference sequence). The CDR3 contains 14 residues. Trimming cost V 2 bases and J 2 bases; bases outside gene matches: 6. CDR3 sequence reads: CAWSPSGQAYEQYF. The CDR3 bases are TGTGCCTGGAGTCCATCCGGACAGGCCTACGAGCAGTACTTC.

V gene TRBV7-3 combines with J gene TRBJ1-6; 7 positions agree with TRBD1. This CDR3 has 16 residues. V lost 1 base to trimming and J lost 8 bases; unmatched junction nucleotides: 8. Germline values: CDR1 SGHTA, CDR2 FQGTGA. Written as DNA, the CDR3 is TGTGCCAGCAGCTTAAGGCCAGGGGGAAATTATTCACCCCTCCACTTT. It translates to CASSLRPGGNYSPLHF.

The rearrangement joins TRBV27 to TRBJ2-7; tentatively, D is TRBD1 (6 bases). The germline V gene encodes CDR1 MNHEY and CDR2 SMNVEV (reference sequence). The V end was cut by 5 bases, the J end by 4 bases, with 9 bases between. CDR3 length: 12 residues. DNA for the CDR3: TGTGCCAGCAGTCCGACAGGTTACGAGCAGTACTTC. This encodes CASSPTGYEQYF.

This clone was observed a handful of times. This chain links TRBV11-2 with TRBJ2-2; the D call may be TRBD1 or TRBD2 (5 bases each). Germline CDR1 and CDR2: SGHAT and FQNNGV. The length of the CDR3 is 17 residues. V gave up 2 bases and J gave up 1 base, with 14 bases separating them. CDR3: CASSLYRDPQNTGELFF. The CDR3 DNA follows: TGTGCCAGCAGCTTATATCGGGACCCCCAGAACACCGGGGAGCTGTTTTTT.